Listed below are T cell receptor beta chains from one sample, sequenced in a study of Graves' ophthalmopathy and Graves' hyperthyroidism. TCRdb reprocessed the multiplex PCR reads with MiXCR, giving one entry per CDR3 protein. The table shows about 370,000 distinct CDR3 sequences, with 15% to 20% occurring only once. The specimen was peripheral blood. These TCRs come from a woman aged 18-30 years with Graves' ophthalmopathy. The CDR3 runs from the conserved cysteine through the conserved F or W. A D gene is named only where the DNA matches it firmly. Clone size appears in some rows only: once, few, many, or a class for an expanded clone.

TRBV12-5,-,TRBJ1-5,-,TGTGCTAGTGCCTCGGACTGGAATCAGCCCCAGCATTTT,CASASDWNQPQHF
TRBV6-1,many,TRBJ2-4,-,TGTGCCAGCAGTGAATCACCGGGGGACATTCAGTACTTC,CASSESPGDIQYF
TRBV6-5,many,TRBJ1-1,-,TGTGCCAGCAGTTATAAGGCAGGGATGAACACTGAAGCTTTCTTT,CASSYKAGMNTEAFF
TRBV6-5,many,TRBJ2-2,-,TGTGCCAGCAGGGGAACGGAGTCCTCCGGGGAGCTGTTTTTT,CASRGTESSGELFF
TRBV12-3/TRBV12-4,many,TRBJ1-1,TRBD1,TGTGCCAGCAGTGGCCGGGACAGTATGTTCCTAGACACTGAAGCTTTCTTT,CASSGRDSMFLDTEAFF
TRBV6-2/TRBV6-3,-,TRBJ1-5,TRBD1,TGTGCCAGCACCCCGGGACAGGGAGTCAGTCAGCCCCAGCATTTT,CASTPGQGVSQPQHF
TRBV6-2/TRBV6-3,many,TRBJ2-7,TRBD1,TGTGCCAGCAGTTACCCCAGAGGGACAGGCTCACCCTACGAGCAGTACTTC,CASSYPRGTGSPYEQYF
TRBV15,many,TRBJ2-7,TRBD2,TGTGCCACCAGCAGAGATAGCGGGAGGGCCTCCGAGCAGTACTTC,CATSRDSGRASEQYF
TRBV25-1,many,TRBJ2-7,-,TGTGCCAGCAGTGAAGGAACAGGTCCAAGCTACGAGCAGTACTTC,CASSEGTGPSYEQYF
TRBV15,-,TRBJ1-1,TRBD1,TGTGCCACCAGCCCTGACAGGGGGCGCGAAGCTTTCTTT,CATSPDRGREAFF
TRBV11-1,many,TRBJ2-5,TRBD1,TGTGCCAGCAGCGCCGGGACAGGGGGCCTCCAAGAGACCCAGTACTTC,CASSAGTGGLQETQYF
TRBV11-1,many,TRBJ2-5,-,TGTGCCAGCAGCCCCCTTACGGGCCAACCGGGAAGACAGTACCAAGAGACCCAGTACTTC,CASSPLTGQPGRQYQETQYF
TRBV6-1,-,TRBJ2-7,-,TGTGCCAGCACTGACGACAGGGAGGTAGGGGAGCAGTACTTC,CASTDDREVGEQYF
TRBV6-1,many,TRBJ1-1,-,TGTGCCAGCAGTGCACCGGGACGGTGGAACACTGAAGCTTTCTTT,CASSAPGRWNTEAFF
TRBV5-1,many,TRBJ2-5,TRBD2,TGCGCCAGCAGCGAGACTTCCGGGACTATGAAGACCCAGTACTTC,CASSETSGTMKTQYF
TRBV28,many,TRBJ1-1,-,TGTGCCAGCAGTTCCCGACTGACAGAGAACACTGAAGCTTTCTTT,CASSSRLTENTEAFF
TRBV27,-,TRBJ1-2,-,TGTGCCAGCAGTTTAGGAACAGGGTTGGGCTACACCTTC,CASSLGTGLGYTF
TRBV9,-,TRBJ2-2,-,TGTGCCAGCAGCGGTCTACCAAACAGGGGGGGGAACACCGGGGAGCTGTTTTTT,CASSGLPNRGGNTGELFF
TRBV7-2,many,TRBJ1-1,-,TGTGCCAGCAGCTTAGCGCCGAGGAACACTGAAGCTTTCTTT,CASSLAPRNTEAFF
TRBV4-3,many,TRBJ1-1,-,TGCGCCAGCAGCCAACAACGGAACACTGAAGCTTTCTTT,CASSQQRNTEAFF
TRBV11-2,many,TRBJ2-3,-,TGTGCCAGCAGCACCGCCCCGGGACTGGGCACAGATACGCAGTATTTT,CASSTAPGLGTDTQYF
TRBV10-3,once,TRBJ2-7,TRBD1,TGTGCCATCAGTGAGATGGGACAGCACTACGAGCAGTACTTC,CAISEMGQHYEQYF
TRBV6-5,many,TRBJ1-6,-,TGTGCCAGCAGTTACACGTTCGATTATAATTCACCCCTCCACTTT,CASSYTFDYNSPLHF
TRBV19,many,TRBJ2-7,-,TGTGCCAGTAGTATCGGCGGCTACGAGCAGTACTTC,CASSIGGYEQYF